What follows are 27 T cell receptor beta chains derived from one specimen sequenced in a study of blood T cell repertoires in COVID-19. Only in-frame clones appear in the TCRdb table, and some are missing; sequencing was by immunoSEQ multiplex PCR. Found here are around 260,000 clones, approximately 80% of them singletons; the top ten hold 4.2%. The sample was peripheral blood. Receptors were obtained from a man between 60 and 75 years old with acute or convalescent COVID-19.

The rearrangement uses TRBV5-1 and TRBJ1-2, with D uncertain. The V gene lost 4 bases and the J gene lost 4 bases, with 17 bases spanning the gap. Germline V lookup: CDR1 SGHRS, CDR2 YFSETQ. The CDR3 totals 15 residues. For the CDR3, the DNA is TGCGCCAGCAGCCCCTACGGAGGGCTGGGCTATGGCTACACCTTC. Its protein product is CASSPYGGLGYGYTF.

This clone was picked up one time. This rearrangement joins TRBV7-2 to TRBJ1-3; D gene ambiguous. This CDR3 comprises 15 residues. Trimming removed 2 bases at V and 2 bases at J, with 10 bases between. In germline, CDR1 is SGHTA, CDR2 FQGNSA. The CDR3 bases are TGTGCCAGCAGCTTATCGAGAACCGCTGGAAACACCATATATTTT. This sequence encodes CASSLSRTAGNTIYF. The complete variable domain, with remaining parts taken from reference TRBV7-2 and TRBJ1-3, reads GAGVSQSPSNKVTEKGKDVELRCDPISGHTALYWYRQSLGQGLEFLIYFQGNSAPDKSGLPSDRFSAERTGGSVSTLTIQRTQQEDSAVYLCASSLSRTAGNTIYFGEGSWLTVV.

CDR3 sequence: CAETYTGETQYF. In DNA form, the CDR3 reads TGTGCCGAGACCTACACGGGGGAGACCCAGTACTTC. The chain uses TRBV7-9 and TRBJ2-5, with D perhaps TRBD2 (5 bases). Germline loops: CDR1 SEHNR, CDR2 FQNEAQ (reference sequence). The CDR3 totals 12 residues. V shed 11 bases and J shed 5 bases, with 15 bases lying between them. The variable domain in full, with the rest retrieved from reference TRBV7-9 and TRBJ2-5, is DTGVSQNPRHKITKRGQNVTFRCDPISEHNRLYWYRQTLGQGPEFLTYFQNEAQLEKSRLLSDRFSAERPKGSFSTLEIQRTEQGDSAMYLCAETYTGETQYFGPGTRLLVL.

This chain uses TRBV21-1 with TRBJ2-1; TRBD1 was called by the table and not checked on the DNA. TRBV21-1 is an annotated pseudogene. The CDR3 consists of 14 residues. The CDR3 reads CASSKVGQYNEQFF. The DNA for the CDR3 is TGTGCCAGCAGCAAAGTAGGACAGTACAATGAGCAGTTCTTC.

The V and J genes are TRBV6-5 and TRBJ1-2; D gene unclear. V gave up 5 bases and J gave up 7 bases, with 11 bases separating them. The CDR3 contains 12 residues. Per the germline V gene, CDR1 is MNHEY and CDR2 is SVGAGI. DNA for the CDR3: TGTGCCAGCAGTCAGGATGCTGGTGGCTACACCTTC. This gives the protein CASSQDAGGYTF.

The V gene is TRBV7-9, the J gene TRBJ1-1; 9 bases map to TRBD1. The CDR3 is made up of 13 amino acids. J was trimmed by 1 base and V by 10 bases; bases with no gene match: 4. CDR1 is SEHNR, CDR2 FQNEAQ, per germline (reference sequence). The CDR3 reads CANHRGPNTEAFF. Here the CDR3 DNA reads TGTGCCAACCACAGGGGGCCGAACACTGAAGCTTTCTTT.

This chain joins TRBV29-1 and TRBJ1-2, with D possibly being TRBD1 (5 bases). The CDR3 totals 11 residues. V was clipped by 5 bases and J by 7 bases, with 11 bases between them. Looked up from germline, CDR1 is SQVTM and CDR2 is ANQGSEA. The CDR3 loop is CSVLTEAGYTF. The CDR3 DNA is TGCAGCGTTTTGACAGAAGCTGGCTACACCTTC.

This chain connects TRBV29-1 to TRBJ2-5; TRBD2 matches at 9 bases. This CDR3 has 19 residues. Germline trimming cut 3 bases from V and 7 bases from J; bases unmatched to any gene: 24. Germline values: CDR1 SQVTM, CDR2 ANQGSEA. CDR3 bases: TGCAGCGTTGATGCCTTGCGGACTAGCGAATTTTTGCTTATGGGGACCCAGTACTTC. This translates into CSVDALRTSEFLLMGTQYF.

The genes are TRBV15 and TRBJ2-5; D might be TRBD2 (7 bases). V dropped 5 bases and J dropped 4 bases, with 17 bases sitting between them. Germline CDR1 is LNHNV and CDR2 is YYDKDF (reference sequence). This CDR3 has 15 amino acids. Written as DNA, the CDR3 is TGTGCCACCAGCCTACTAGGGGGGGGGCTAGAGACCCAGTACTTC. Amino acids: CATSLLGGGLETQYF.

The chain recombines TRBV6-1 with TRBJ1-2; D gene uncertain. This CDR3 comprises 16 residues. V lost 0 bases and J 2 bases, leaving 13 bases between the germline ends. Germline-derived CDR1 and CDR2 are MNHNS and SASEGT. This CDR3 reads CASSEAKAGLNYGYTF. CDR3 in DNA: TGTGCCAGCAGTGAAGCGAAAGCCGGACTGAACTATGGCTACACCTTC.

This clone was observed a handful of times. The chain joins TRBV19 to TRBJ1-2; D is unresolved. Trimming pared 11 bases from V and 1 base from J, leaving 8 bases between. Germline CDR1 is LNHDA and CDR2 is SQIVND (reference sequence). CDR3 size: 11 residues. The CDR3 here is CAAGVNYGYTF. The CDR3 nucleotides read TGTGCCGCCGGGGTTAACTATGGCTACACCTTC.

This clone was picked up one time. The rearrangement joins TRBV5-4 to TRBJ1-1, with 9 bases matching TRBD1. J gave up 1 base and V 7 bases, and 5 bases lay outside the gene matches. In germline, CDR1 is SGHNT, CDR2 YYREEE (reference sequence). The length of the CDR3 is 14 residues. CDR3 bases: TGTGCCAGCGGCGGACAGGGGAGGAACACTGAAGCTTTCTTT. Residues: CASGGQGRNTEAFF.

The sample holds a few counts of this clone. Other DNA sequences in this specimen translate into the identical CDR3. The genes are TRBV7-8 and TRBJ2-5; maybe TRBD1 (5 bases). The CDR3 loop spans 14 amino acids. CDR1 is SGHVS, CDR2 FQNEAQ, per germline. Trimming stripped 1 base from V and 1 base from J, with 7 bases between. The CDR3 here is CASSLGTTQETQYF. Here the CDR3 DNA reads TGTGCCAGCAGCTTAGGGACAACCCAAGAGACCCAGTACTTC.

The chain recombines TRBV7-9 with TRBJ1-2; 7 bases line up with TRBD1. The CDR3 is 15 amino acids. The germline CDR1 and CDR2 sequences are SEHNR and FQNEAQ (reference sequence). The J segment lost 2 bases and the V segment lost 5 bases, leaving 8 bases of the junction unmatched. The CDR3 bases are TGTGCCAGCAGCCGTCCCGGGACAGAGAACTATGGCTACACCTTC. Translated: CASSRPGTENYGYTF.

The chain uses TRBV28 and TRBJ2-1; 11 bases agree with TRBD2. Germline trimming cut 2 bases from V and 3 bases from J; bases unmatched to any gene: 3. The CDR3 sequence is 16 residues long. Germline V CDR1 and CDR2: MDHEN, SYDVKM. The chain's CDR3 is CASSLTTSGGYNEQFF. The CDR3 bases are TGTGCCAGCAGTTTAACAACTAGCGGGGGCTACAATGAGCAGTTCTTC.

V and J are TRBV6-2 or TRBV6-3 and TRBJ2-3; the match to TRBD2 covers 10 bases. There are 16 residues in the CDR3. Germline trimming cut 0 bases from V and 8 bases from J; bases unmatched to any gene: 8. The V gene's germline CDR1 is MNHEY and CDR2 SVGEGT. CDR3 bases: TGTGCCAGCAGTTACTCCCAACTAGCGGGATTAGGTACGCAGTATTTT. Translation gives CASSYSQLAGLGTQYF.

In this sample, this clone turned up a few times. The J gene is TRBJ1-1, the V gene TRBV5-1; D unresolved. CDR1 SGHRS and CDR2 YFSETQ come from the germline V gene. Deletions cut 4 bases from V and 5 bases from J, with 15 bases between. This CDR3 is 14 amino acids long. The CDR3 spells CASSPPDPGTEAFF. CDR3 nucleotides: TGCGCCAGCAGCCCGCCCGACCCGGGGACTGAAGCTTTCTTT. Based on the CDR3 plus reference TRBV5-1 and TRBJ1-1, the full variable domain is KAGVTQTPRYLIKTRGQQVTLSCSPISGHRSVSWYQQTPGQGLQFLFEYFSETQRNKGNFPGRFSGRQFSNSRSEMNVSTLELGDSALYLCASSPPDPGTEAFFGQGTRLTVV.

The chain has TRBV5-1 and TRBJ2-5; 9 positions agree with TRBD1. The V gene's germline CDR1 is SGHRS and CDR2 YFSETQ. CDR3 length: 15 residues. Trimming cost V 2 bases and J 5 bases; bases outside gene matches: 7. This chain's CDR3 is CASSLTGGAGETQYF. Written as DNA, the CDR3 is TGCGCCAGCAGCTTAACAGGGGGCGCGGGTGAGACCCAGTACTTC.

V gene TRBV7-3 combines with J gene TRBJ2-1; TRBD2 agrees at 8 bases. The CDR3 is 12 amino acids. J was trimmed by 9 bases and V by 8 bases; bases with no gene match: 6. CDR1 and CDR2 from the germline V gene are SGHTA and FQGTGA. This CDR3 reads CASGSGNGEQFF. The CDR3 region has the DNA TGTGCCAGCGGTAGCGGGAATGGTGAGCAGTTCTTC.

The chain uses TRBV2 and TRBJ1-6, with D possibly matching TRBD1 (6 bases). Germline V gene sequence: CDR1 SNHLY, CDR2 FYNNEI. V lost 5 bases to trimming and J lost 3 bases, with 14 bases between them. CDR3 length: 16 amino acids. The CDR3 loop is CASSRTGTGYNSPLHF. As DNA, the CDR3 is TGTGCCAGCAGTCGAACAGGGACGGGCTATAATTCACCCCTCCACTTT.

V and J are TRBV28 and TRBJ2-1; D might be TRBD2 (7 bases). Germline lookup yields CDR1 MDHEN and CDR2 SYDVKM. CDR3 size: 19 residues. V lost 6 bases and J 0 bases, leaving 24 bases between the germline ends. CDR3 in DNA: TGTGCCAGCAGCCACTCCCGGGGGGCAGGCCGGGGCTCCTACAATGAGCAGTTCTTC. This sequence encodes CASSHSRGAGRGSYNEQFF.

The V and J genes are TRBV28 and TRBJ2-2; 10 nucleotides align to TRBD2. Germline CDR1 is MDHEN and CDR2 is SYDVKM. This CDR3 has 19 residues. Losses at the gene ends were 6 bases for V and 11 bases for J; bases not matched to a gene: 24. The CDR3 reads CASSSEPGLARGSPGELFF. In DNA, the CDR3 is TGTGCCAGCAGCTCTGAACCGGGACTAGCGCGGGGGAGCCCGGGAGAGCTGTTTTTT.

V and J are TRBV5-4 and TRBJ1-1; D may be TRBD1 (6 bases). The V gene lost 4 bases and the J gene lost 4 bases, with 11 bases spanning the gap. Per the germline V gene, CDR1 is SGHNT and CDR2 is YYREEE (reference sequence). The CDR3 loop spans 13 amino acids. The CDR3 DNA sequence: TGTGCCAGCAGCGCGGACAGTGGCACTGAAGCTTTCTTT. Amino acids: CASSADSGTEAFF.

This rearrangement joins TRBV7-3 to TRBJ2-1; 11 bases align to TRBD2. The CDR3 spans 15 residues. Trimming cost V 5 bases and J 2 bases; bases outside gene matches: 2. Germline V gene lookup returns CDR1 SGHTA and CDR2 FQGTGA. The CDR3: CASSELAGAYNEQFF. DNA for the CDR3: TGTGCCAGCAGCGAACTAGCGGGAGCCTACAATGAGCAGTTCTTC.

V is TRBV4-2 and J is TRBJ2-2, with D hard to call. The V gene's germline CDR1 is LGHNA and CDR2 YNFKEQ. The CDR3 is 13 amino acids. Trimming took off 0 bases at V and 6 bases at J, with 5 bases between the two ends. The CDR3 is CASSQDSAGELFF. CDR3 nucleotide sequence: TGTGCCAGCAGCCAAGATTCCGCCGGGGAGCTGTTTTTT.

This clone appeared a few times. J is TRBJ2-1 and V is TRBV10-3; D perhaps matches TRBD1 (5 bases). This CDR3 spans 12 amino acids. Germline loops: CDR1 ENHRY, CDR2 SYGVKD. Trimming took off 3 bases at V and 10 bases at J, with 10 bases between the two ends. CDR3 amino acids: CAISDSRTEQFF. As DNA, the CDR3 is TGTGCCATCAGTGATAGCAGGACAGAGCAGTTCTTC.

This chain connects TRBV6-6 to TRBJ1-6, with TRBD1 matching 7 bases. Germline V gives CDR1 MNHNY, CDR2 SVGAGI (reference sequence). The length of the CDR3 is 15 residues. J lost 5 bases, V lost 2 bases, and 3 bases had no gene match. The CDR3 spells CASSYPGTDNSPLHF. The CDR3 DNA is TGTGCCAGCAGTTACCCCGGGACAGATAATTCACCCCTCCACTTT.